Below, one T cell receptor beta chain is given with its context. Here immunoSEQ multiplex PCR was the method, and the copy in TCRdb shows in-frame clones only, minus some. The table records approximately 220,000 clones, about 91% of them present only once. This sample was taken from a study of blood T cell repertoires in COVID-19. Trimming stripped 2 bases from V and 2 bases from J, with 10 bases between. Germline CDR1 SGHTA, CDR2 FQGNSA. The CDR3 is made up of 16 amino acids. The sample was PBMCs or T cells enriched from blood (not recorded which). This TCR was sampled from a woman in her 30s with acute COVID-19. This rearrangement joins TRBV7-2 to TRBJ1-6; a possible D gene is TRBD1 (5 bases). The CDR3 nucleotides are TGTGCCAGCAGCTTAACGGGGGTCCCCTATAATTCACCCCTCCACTTT. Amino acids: CASSLTGVPYNSPLHF.